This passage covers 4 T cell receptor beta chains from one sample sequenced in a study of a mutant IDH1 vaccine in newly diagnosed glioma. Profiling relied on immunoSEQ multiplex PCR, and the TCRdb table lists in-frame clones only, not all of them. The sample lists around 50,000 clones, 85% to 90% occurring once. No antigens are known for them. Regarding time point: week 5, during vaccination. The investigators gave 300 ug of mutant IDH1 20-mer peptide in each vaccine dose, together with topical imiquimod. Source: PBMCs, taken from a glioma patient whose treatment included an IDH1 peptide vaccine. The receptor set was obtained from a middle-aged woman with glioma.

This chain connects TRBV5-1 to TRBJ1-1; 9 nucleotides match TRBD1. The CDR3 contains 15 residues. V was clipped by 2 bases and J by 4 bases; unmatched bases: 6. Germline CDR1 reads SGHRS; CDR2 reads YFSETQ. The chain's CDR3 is CASSLGTGRVTEAFF. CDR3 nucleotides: TGCGCCAGCAGCTTAGGGACAGGGAGAGTCACTGAAGCTTTCTTT.

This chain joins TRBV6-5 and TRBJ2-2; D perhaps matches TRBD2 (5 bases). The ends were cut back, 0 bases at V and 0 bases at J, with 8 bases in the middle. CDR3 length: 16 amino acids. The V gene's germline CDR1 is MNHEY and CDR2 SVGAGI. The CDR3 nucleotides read TGTGCCAGCAGTTACTCGCTAGCTTCGAACACCGGGGAGCTGTTTTTT. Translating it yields CASSYSLASNTGELFF.

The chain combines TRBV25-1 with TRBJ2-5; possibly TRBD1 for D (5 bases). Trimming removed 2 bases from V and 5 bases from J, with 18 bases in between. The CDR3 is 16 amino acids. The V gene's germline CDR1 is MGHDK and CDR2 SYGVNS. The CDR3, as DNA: TGTGCCAGCAGTGAAGGGTTTAAAGGGGCTAGGGAGACCCAGTACTTC. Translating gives CASSEGFKGARETQYF.

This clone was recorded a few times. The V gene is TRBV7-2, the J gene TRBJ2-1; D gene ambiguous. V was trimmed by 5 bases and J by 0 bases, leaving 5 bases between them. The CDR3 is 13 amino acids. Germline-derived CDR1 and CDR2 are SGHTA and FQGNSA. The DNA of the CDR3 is TGTGCCAGCAGCCTTTACTCCTACAATGAGCAGTTCTTC. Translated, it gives CASSLYSYNEQFF.